These 28 T cell receptor beta chains came from one sample sequenced in a study of beta chain features in type 1 diabetes. Overall study results and limits: The study found moderately but significantly shorter TCRB CDR3s in all four CD4+ subsets of Type 1 diabetes patients.

Antigens of these TCRs are unknown. Every isolated RNA sample was fully reverse transcribed, so sequencing captured expressed TCRB transcripts. Sequencing was performed with immunoSEQ multiplex PCR; in TCRdb, only in-frame clones are kept and a portion is missing. This sample has 250,000 to 300,000 clones; around 15% occur once, and the top ten carry 0.017%. Sample: naive CD4+ T cells from blood. These receptors were obtained from a man aged 25 to 45 with type 1 diabetes.

This clone was found a few times. This chain uses TRBV2 with TRBJ2-2, with a weak D call TRBD2 (8 bases). CDR3 size: 15 residues. The V gene's germline CDR1 is SNHLY and CDR2 FYNNEI. V dropped 7 bases and J dropped 1 base, with 13 bases sitting between them. CDR3 sequence (DNA): TGTGCCAGCAAGGGGGCGGGAGGGAACACCGGGGAGCTGTTTTTT. Its translation is CASKGAGGNTGELFF.

The chain couples TRBV7-2 to TRBJ1-1; D might be TRBD1 (5 bases). This CDR3 spans 13 amino acids. In germline, CDR1 is SGHTA, CDR2 FQGNSA. V lost 4 bases to trimming and J lost 5 bases, with 11 bases between them. The CDR3 DNA reads as TGTGCCAGCAGCTCGGGGGGAGGTACTGAAGCTTTCTTT. Translated, it gives CASSSGGGTEAFF.

This clone was picked up a small number of times. This sequence joins TRBV30 and TRBJ2-7; 8 bases are shared with TRBD1. In germline, CDR1 is GTSNPN, CDR2 SVGIG (reference sequence). V trimming: 2 bases; J trimming: 0 bases; junction bases outside the gene matches: 3. This CDR3 has 14 residues. The CDR3 loop reads CAWSRQGSSYEQYF. CDR3 nucleotides: TGTGCCTGGAGTCGACAGGGGAGCTCCTACGAGCAGTACTTC. The variable domain in full, completed from reference TRBV30 and TRBJ2-7, reads SQTIHQWPATLVQPVGSPLSLECTVEGTSNPNLYWYRQAAGRGLQLLFYSVGIGQISSEVPQNLSASRPQDRQFILSSKKLLLSDSGFYLCAWSRQGSSYEQYFGPGTRLTVT.

This clone came up a few times. This chain links TRBV27 with TRBJ2-1; the D gene is possibly TRBD1 (5 bases). CDR3 size: 15 residues. Germline V gene lookup returns CDR1 MNHEY and CDR2 SMNVEV (reference sequence). V lost 2 bases and J 2 bases, leaving 10 bases between the germline ends. The CDR3 DNA sequence: TGTGCCAGCAGTTTACGACAGAATACCTACAATGAGCAGTTCTTC. As protein: CASSLRQNTYNEQFF.

This clone was counted only a few times. The genes are TRBV4-2 and TRBJ2-5; possibly TRBD1 for D (7 bases). This CDR3 has 15 amino acids. V lost 8 bases, J lost 0 bases, and 16 bases lay in between. Looked up from germline, CDR1 is LGHNA and CDR2 is YNFKEQ. This CDR3 is CASPPGGTDQETQYF. The DNA of the CDR3 is TGTGCCAGCCCACCCGGCGGGACAGACCAAGAGACCCAGTACTTC.

This clone was counted only a few times. This chain joins TRBV4-1 and TRBJ2-1; a weak D match, TRBD1 (5 bases). Germline V gives CDR1 MGHRA, CDR2 YSYEKL. This CDR3 contains 13 residues. The V end was cut by 4 bases, the J end by 14 bases, with 18 bases between. CDR3 protein: CASSPVGRVEKFF. In DNA, the CDR3 is TGCGCCAGCAGCCCGGTGGGCAGGGTGGAGAAGTTCTTC.

This clone was seen a handful of times. The sample contains more than one DNA sequence encoding this CDR3. This chain links TRBV5-1 with TRBJ2-2, with D unclear. The CDR3 runs to 14 residues. The V end lost 4 bases, the J end lost 1 base, and 8 bases lay between the germline ends. Per germline, CDR1 SGHRS and CDR2 YFSETQ. The CDR3 is CASSPTGNTGELFF. In DNA form, the CDR3 reads TGCGCCAGCAGCCCGACGGGGAACACCGGGGAGCTGTTTTTT.

The chain joins TRBV7-9 to TRBJ1-2, with 7 bases fitting TRBD1. Trimming at V came to 5 bases and at J to 3 bases, leaving 9 bases not matched to a gene. From germline, CDR1 is SEHNR and CDR2 FQNEAQ (reference sequence). This CDR3 contains 15 residues. CDR3: CASSLNRGEDYGYTF. CDR3 nucleotide sequence: TGTGCCAGCAGCCTAAACAGGGGCGAGGACTATGGCTACACCTTC.

The J gene is TRBJ1-3, the V gene TRBV6-5; D uncertain. The CDR3 is 14 amino acids. In germline, CDR1 is MNHEY, CDR2 SVGAGI. V was clipped by 0 bases and J by 1 base, with 4 bases between them. DNA of the CDR3: TGTGCCAGCAGTTACTCTACTTCTGGAAACACCATATATTTT. This gives the protein CASSYSTSGNTIYF.

The rearrangement joins TRBV6-1 to TRBJ1-1; tentatively, D is TRBD1 (5 bases). Per germline, CDR1 MNHNS and CDR2 SASEGT. CDR3 length: 13 residues. V dropped 8 bases and J dropped 12 bases, with 22 bases sitting between them. This CDR3 is CASRITIQGRTFF. In DNA form, the CDR3 reads TGTGCCAGCCGAATAACTATCCAGGGTAGAACTTTCTTT.

A note on this clone: The sample has other DNA sequences that encode this CDR3 too. The genes are TRBV28 and TRBJ2-7; D is possibly TRBD2 (5 bases). Per germline, CDR1 MDHEN and CDR2 SYDVKM. The CDR3 length is 12 residues. The V end lost 6 bases, the J end lost 4 bases, and 10 bases lay between the germline ends. The CDR3 DNA is TGTGCCAGCAGCCTAGCCGGGTACGAGCAGTACTTC. Translating it yields CASSLAGYEQYF.

This clone has a handful of counts. This sequence joins TRBV19 and TRBJ2-1, with TRBD1 identical over 9 bases. Trimming at V came to 6 bases and at J to 4 bases, leaving 7 bases not matched to a gene. There are 15 residues in the CDR3. The germline V gene encodes CDR1 LNHDA and CDR2 SQIVND (reference sequence). CDR3 bases: TGTGCCAGTAGCCCGGACAGGGGACCTTACAATGAGCAGTTCTTC. This sequence encodes CASSPDRGPYNEQFF.

As concerns this clone: Other DNA sequences in the sample encode the same CDR3. The chain employs TRBV18 and TRBJ2-4; D ambiguous. This CDR3 region has 15 residues. V lost 0 bases, J lost 0 bases, and 6 bases lay in between. Germline V gives CDR1 KGHSH, CDR2 LQKENI. The CDR3 sequence is CASSPPGLAKNIQYF. In DNA form, the CDR3 reads TGTGCCAGCTCACCACCGGGCCTAGCCAAAAACATTCAGTACTTC. The whole variable domain, filled in from reference TRBV18 and TRBJ2-4, reads NAGVMQNPRHLVRRRGQEARLRCSPMKGHSHVYWYRQLPEEGLKFMVYLQKENIIDESGMPKERFSAEFPKEGPSILRIQQVVRGDSAAYFCASSPPGLAKNIQYFGAGTRLSVL.

In this sample, this clone turned up once. The chain uses TRBV12-5 and TRBJ1-2; D may be TRBD1 (5 bases). This CDR3 has 13 amino acids. V was shortened by 0 bases and J by 8 bases, with 10 bases between the two germline ends. Germline V gene lookup returns CDR1 LGHNT and CDR2 FRNRAP. CDR3 sequence (DNA): TGTGCTAGTGGTTTGGTAGGGGCAGGCGGCTACACCTTC. Its translation: CASGLVGAGGYTF. Filled out from reference TRBV12-5 and TRBJ1-2, the complete variable domain reads DARVTQTPRHKVTEMGQEVTMRCQPILGHNTVFWYRQTMMQGLELLAYFRNRAPLDDSGMPKDRFSAEMPDATLATLKIQPSEPRDSAVYFCASGLVGAGGYTFGSGTRLTVV.

The rearrangement joins TRBV18 to TRBJ2-4, with TRBD2 as a possible D gene (5 bases). The CDR3 is made up of 14 amino acids. Germline CDR1 is KGHSH and CDR2 is LQKENI. Trimming pared 2 bases from V and 3 bases from J, leaving 8 bases between. The CDR3 loop reads CASSPRRNKNIQYF. CDR3 bases: TGTGCCAGCTCACCAAGGAGGAACAAAAACATTCAGTACTTC. The full variable domain, completed using reference TRBV18 and TRBJ2-4, is NAGVMQNPRHLVRRRGQEARLRCSPMKGHSHVYWYRQLPEEGLKFMVYLQKENIIDESGMPKERFSAEFPKEGPSILRIQQVVRGDSAAYFCASSPRRNKNIQYFGAGTRLSVL.

The chain is built from TRBV27 and TRBJ2-3; TRBD1 might be the D (5 bases). The CDR3 extends over 14 amino acids. Germline CDR1 MNHEY, CDR2 SMNVEV (reference sequence). The ends were cut back, 6 bases at V and 0 bases at J, with 10 bases in the middle. The CDR3 bases are TGTGCCAGCAGACAGGCTAGAAGCACAGATACGCAGTATTTT. As protein: CASRQARSTDTQYF.

This clone occurred a few times. V gene TRBV19 combines with J gene TRBJ2-5; the D gene is possibly TRBD1 (5 bases). There are 14 residues in the CDR3. Germline V gene sequence: CDR1 LNHDA, CDR2 SQIVND (reference sequence). V dropped 9 bases and J dropped 4 bases, with 18 bases sitting between them. For the CDR3, the DNA is TGTGCCAGCGCCCTATTTGGGGCTCGAGAGACCCAGTACTTC. Protein product: CASALFGARETQYF.

In its sample, this clone was seen a few times. The V call is TRBV7-2, the J call TRBJ2-3; 8 bases fit TRBD2. The germline CDR1 and CDR2 sequences are SGHTA and FQGNSA. The CDR3 consists of 14 residues. J lost 4 bases, V lost 2 bases, and 2 bases had no gene match. The CDR3 DNA reads as TGTGCCAGCAGCTTAAAAGCGGGAGCAGATACGCAGTATTTT. This sequence encodes CASSLKAGADTQYF.

This clone was picked up a small number of times. This chain connects TRBV4-3 to TRBJ2-7, with 13 bases matching TRBD2. Germline V gives CDR1 LGHNA, CDR2 YSLEER. The trim removed 3 bases at V and 4 bases at J, leaving 3 bases unmatched. CDR3 length: 15 residues. The CDR3 spells CASSQQGLAGYEQYF. DNA of the CDR3: TGCGCCAGCAGCCAGCAGGGACTAGCGGGATACGAGCAGTACTTC.

This chain connects TRBV6-1 to TRBJ2-3, with 10 bases fitting TRBD2. CDR1 MNHNS and CDR2 SASEGT come from the germline V gene. Germline trimming cut 4 bases from V and 2 bases from J; bases unmatched to any gene: 6. CDR3 length: 16 amino acids. This CDR3 is CASSGASGRHTDTQYF. The CDR3 bases are TGTGCCAGCAGTGGGGCTAGCGGGAGACACACAGATACGCAGTATTTT.

This chain connects TRBV15 to TRBJ2-5; D gene ambiguous. V lost 0 bases and J 3 bases, leaving 5 bases between the germline ends. The germline CDR1 and CDR2 sequences are LNHNV and YYDKDF (reference sequence). The CDR3 contains 13 residues. The chain's CDR3 is CATSRDSEETQYF. CDR3 coding DNA: TGTGCCACCAGCAGAGATTCGGAAGAGACCCAGTACTTC.

The J gene is TRBJ2-5, the V gene TRBV7-2; 7 bases are a match to TRBD2. The V gene end was trimmed by 5 bases and the J gene end by 3 bases; junction bases not matched to a gene: 9. CDR3 length: 15 residues. CDR1 and CDR2 from the germline V gene are SGHTA and FQGNSA. CDR3 sequence: CASSAKAGFEETQYF. The CDR3 DNA is TGTGCCAGCAGCGCAAAAGCGGGGTTTGAAGAGACCCAGTACTTC.

The chain is built from TRBV30 and TRBJ2-5, with D tentatively TRBD1 (6 bases). V lost 1 base, J lost 9 bases, and 21 bases lay in between. The V gene's germline CDR1 is GTSNPN and CDR2 SVGIG (reference sequence). CDR3 length: 15 residues. CDR3 loop: CAWSGGRQGLGSQYF. CDR3 DNA sequence: TGTGCCTGGAGTGGCGGCCGGCAGGGGTTGGGGTCCCAGTACTTC.

The genes are TRBV20-1 and TRBJ1-1; D is undetermined. The length of the CDR3 is 10 residues. Germline values: CDR1 DFQATT, CDR2 SNEGSKA (reference sequence). The germline V and J ends were trimmed by 4 bases and 11 bases, with 11 bases remaining between them. CDR3 sequence reads: CSATDLRAFF. CDR3 coding DNA: TGCAGTGCTACCGACTTGCGGGCTTTCTTT.

The rearrangement joins TRBV7-2 to TRBJ2-3, with D unresolved. CDR3 length: 14 amino acids. The V and J ends lost 3 bases and 2 bases respectively, with 9 bases between them. Per the germline V gene, CDR1 is SGHTA and CDR2 is FQGNSA. This chain's CDR3 is CASSFEWHTDTQYF. In nucleotides, the CDR3 is TGTGCCAGCAGCTTTGAATGGCACACAGATACGCAGTATTTT.

This clone turned up a few times. The chain employs TRBV4-2 and TRBJ2-7, with D maybe TRBD2 (6 bases). Germline values: CDR1 LGHNA, CDR2 YNFKEQ. This CDR3 contains 16 residues. V was shortened by 0 bases and J by 2 bases, with 14 bases between the two germline ends. The CDR3 DNA reads as TGTGCCAGCAGCCAAGATCAGAGGGAGGCCGCCTACGAGCAGTACTTC. Encoded protein: CASSQDQREAAYEQYF.

This clone has a handful of counts. The V gene is TRBV7-8, the J gene TRBJ2-7; maybe TRBD2 (6 bases). The CDR3 covers 17 residues. Germline V gives CDR1 SGHVS, CDR2 FQNEAQ. With 3 bases removed from V and 4 bases from J, the gap between germline ends came to 22 bases. The CDR3 loop is CASSFSVGVLAGYEQYF. DNA of the CDR3: TGTGCCAGCAGCTTCTCTGTCGGGGTTTTGGCGGGATACGAGCAGTACTTC.

The gene calls are TRBV7-2 and TRBJ2-2, with unresolved D. Germline-derived CDR1 and CDR2 are SGHTA and FQGNSA. The V gene lost 0 bases and the J gene lost 1 base, with 6 bases spanning the gap. The CDR3 totals 15 residues. The CDR3 reads CASSLAGRNTGELFF. In DNA form, the CDR3 reads TGTGCCAGCAGCTTAGCTGGGCGGAACACCGGGGAGCTGTTTTTT.